This passage covers 8 T cell receptor beta chains from one sample sequenced in a study of patients and donors after allogeneic stem cell transplantation. Via MiXCR, TCRdb re-called the RT-PCR reads, giving one row per CDR3 protein. In the table there are roughly 190,000 distinct CDR3 sequences, around two fifths of which are singletons. The sequenced sample consisted of blood, either unsorted or a sorted T cell fraction (not recorded which). These receptor sequences come from a human donor who was either an allogeneic HSCT recipient or a stem cell or donor lymphocyte infusion donor (not recorded which). It is not recorded whose cells these are; they may come from a transplant donor.

The chain employs TRBV3-1 and TRBJ1-1; weak D call: TRBD1 (6 bases). Germline-derived CDR1 and CDR2 are LGHDT and YNNKEL (reference sequence). V was cut by 4 bases and J by 10 bases, with 16 bases left in between. The CDR3 totals 13 residues. The CDR3: CASSPSSGALAFF. CDR3 DNA: TGTGCCAGCAGCCCCTCCTCGGGGGCGTTAGCTTTCTTT.

The J gene is TRBJ2-7, the V gene TRBV2, with D tentatively TRBD1 (6 bases). Germline V CDR1 and CDR2: SNHLY, FYNNEI. The CDR3 loop spans 13 amino acids. Trimming took 2 bases from V and 5 from J, leaving 10 bases between them. This chain's CDR3 is CASSEPTGDEQYF. CDR3 nucleotide sequence: TGTGCCAGCAGTGAACCGACAGGCGACGAGCAGTACTTC.

This clonotype was detected a few times. The chain is built from TRBV29-1 and TRBJ2-1; D call uncertain. The V gene's germline CDR1 is SQVTM and CDR2 ANQGSEA. The CDR3 consists of 14 residues. The CDR3 bases are TGCGCTACCGGGCCCAGCGCCCGTTCCAATGAGCAGTTCTTC. It translates to CATGPSARSNEQFF.

The chain couples TRBV27 to TRBJ2-7; maybe TRBD1 (6 bases). This CDR3 comprises 14 residues. Deletions cut 5 bases from V and 2 bases from J, with 13 bases between. Germline assignment: CDR1 MNHEY and CDR2 SMNVEV (reference sequence). This CDR3 reads CASSPRDMAYEQYF. As DNA, the CDR3 is TGTGCCAGCAGTCCCCGGGACATGGCCTACGAGCAGTACTTC.

The chain employs TRBV5-4 and TRBJ1-2, with 8 bases lining up with TRBD1. CDR3 size: 15 residues. The germline V gene encodes CDR1 SGHNT and CDR2 YYREEE (reference sequence). J lost 4 bases, V lost 3 bases, and 8 bases had no gene match. In DNA, the CDR3 is TGTGCCAGCAGCTCATATTGGACAGGGTCCTATGGCTACACCTTC. Translation gives CASSSYWTGSYGYTF.

The chain couples TRBV4-3 to TRBJ2-7; perhaps TRBD2 as D (5 bases). Germline CDR1 is LGHNA and CDR2 is YSLEER. The CDR3 covers 17 residues. V lost 0 bases and J 3 bases, leaving 18 bases between the germline ends. CDR3: CASSQDPPPRGFYEQYF. CDR3 coding DNA: TGCGCCAGCAGCCAAGATCCACCGCCCCGGGGTTTCTACGAGCAGTACTTC.

This clonotype was found once. This chain connects TRBV10-3 to TRBJ1-1; 9 bases align to TRBD1. This CDR3 has 15 amino acids. The ends lost 0 bases at V and 6 bases at J; junction bases unmatched: 5. The germline V gene encodes CDR1 ENHRY and CDR2 SYGVKD. The CDR3 sequence is CAISESDRGNAEAFF. CDR3 nucleotides: TGTGCCATCAGTGAGTCGGACAGGGGTAATGCTGAAGCTTTCTTT.

This clonotype was seen more than once but under ten times. The chain combines TRBV10-3 with TRBJ1-1; 12 bases agree with TRBD1. Germline V gene data show CDR1 as ENHRY and CDR2 as SYGVKD. The CDR3 spans 18 residues. V was clipped by 6 bases and J by 1 base; unmatched bases: 12. CDR3 nucleotide sequence: TGTGCCATCAGCCAGATTCCGGGACAGGGGGCCGGGAACACTGAAGCTTTCTTT. It translates to CAISQIPGQGAGNTEAFF.